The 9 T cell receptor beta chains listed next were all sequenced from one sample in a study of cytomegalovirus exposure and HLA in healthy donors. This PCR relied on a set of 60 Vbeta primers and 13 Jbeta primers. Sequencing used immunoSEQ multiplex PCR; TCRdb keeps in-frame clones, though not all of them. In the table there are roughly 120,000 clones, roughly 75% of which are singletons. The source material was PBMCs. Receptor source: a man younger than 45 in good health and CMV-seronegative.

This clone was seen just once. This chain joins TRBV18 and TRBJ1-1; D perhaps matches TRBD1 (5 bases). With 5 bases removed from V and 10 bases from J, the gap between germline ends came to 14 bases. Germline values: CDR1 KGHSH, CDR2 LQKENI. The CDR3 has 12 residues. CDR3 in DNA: TGTGCCAGCTCATGGACATCTGATTCAGCTTTCTTT. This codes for CASSWTSDSAFF.

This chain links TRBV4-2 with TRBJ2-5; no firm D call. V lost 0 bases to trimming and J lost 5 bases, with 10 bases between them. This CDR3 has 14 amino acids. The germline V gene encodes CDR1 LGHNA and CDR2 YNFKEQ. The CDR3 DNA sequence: TGTGCCAGCAGCCAAGATTTCCGTCCGGAGACCCAGTACTTC. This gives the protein CASSQDFRPETQYF.

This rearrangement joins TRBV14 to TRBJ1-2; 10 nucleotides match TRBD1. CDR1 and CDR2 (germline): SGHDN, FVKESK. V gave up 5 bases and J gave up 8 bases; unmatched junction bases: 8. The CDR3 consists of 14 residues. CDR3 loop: CASSGGTGVGGYTF. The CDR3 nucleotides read TGTGCCAGCAGCGGCGGGACAGGGGTTGGAGGCTACACCTTC.

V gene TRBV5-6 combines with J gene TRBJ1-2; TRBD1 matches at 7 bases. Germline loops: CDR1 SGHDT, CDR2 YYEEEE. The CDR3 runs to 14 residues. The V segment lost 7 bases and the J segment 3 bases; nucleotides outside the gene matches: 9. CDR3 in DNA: TGTGCCAGCCGGGACAGCAGCCTCTACTATGGCTACACCTTC. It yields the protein CASRDSSLYYGYTF. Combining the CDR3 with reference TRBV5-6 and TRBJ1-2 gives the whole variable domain DAGVTQSPTHLIKTRGQQVTLRCSPKSGHDTVSWYQQALGQGPQFIFQYYEEEERQRGNFPDRFSGHQFPNYSSELNVNALLLGDSALYLCASRDSSLYYGYTFGSGTRLTVV.

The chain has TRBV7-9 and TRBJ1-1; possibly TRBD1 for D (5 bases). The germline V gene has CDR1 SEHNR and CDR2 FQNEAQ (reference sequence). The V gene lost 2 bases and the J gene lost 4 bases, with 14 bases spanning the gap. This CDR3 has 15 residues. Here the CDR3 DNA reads TGTGCCAGCAGCTTACTTGCAGGGATGGGCACTGAAGCTTTCTTT. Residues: CASSLLAGMGTEAFF.

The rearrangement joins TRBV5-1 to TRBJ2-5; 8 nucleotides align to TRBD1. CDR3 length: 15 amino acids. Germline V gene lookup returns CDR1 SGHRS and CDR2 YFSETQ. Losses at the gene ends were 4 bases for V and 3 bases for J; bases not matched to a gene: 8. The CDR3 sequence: CASSTRQGMEETQYF. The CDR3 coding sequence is TGCGCCAGCAGCACCCGACAGGGGATGGAAGAGACCCAGTACTTC.

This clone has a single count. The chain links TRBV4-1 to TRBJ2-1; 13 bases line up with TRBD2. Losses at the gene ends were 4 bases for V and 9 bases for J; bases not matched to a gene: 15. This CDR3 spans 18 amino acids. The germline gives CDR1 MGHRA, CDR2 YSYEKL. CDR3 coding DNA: TGCGCCAGCAGCCCAAGGGACAGAGGACTAGCGGGAGATGGTGAGCAGTTCTTC. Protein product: CASSPRDRGLAGDGEQFF.

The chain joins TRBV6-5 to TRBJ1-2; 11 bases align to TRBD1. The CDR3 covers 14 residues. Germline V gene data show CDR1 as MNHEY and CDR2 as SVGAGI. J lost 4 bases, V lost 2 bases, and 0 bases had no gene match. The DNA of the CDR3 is TGTGCCAGCAGTTACGGGACAGGGGGCTATGGCTACACCTTC. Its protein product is CASSYGTGGYGYTF.

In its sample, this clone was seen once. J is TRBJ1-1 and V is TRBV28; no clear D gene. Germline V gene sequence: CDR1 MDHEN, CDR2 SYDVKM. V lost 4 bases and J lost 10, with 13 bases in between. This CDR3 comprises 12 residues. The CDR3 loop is CASSSARAGAFF. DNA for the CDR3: TGTGCCAGCAGTTCCGCCCGGGCGGGAGCTTTCTTT.